The source of this TCR beta chain is a study of shared clonotypes between healthy human individuals. Study information: A donor's plate count was three for CD4 naive and three for CD4 memory; CD8 naive had two and CD8 memory one. Findings and caveats of the study: Clonotypes shared by all four sorted-subset donors had higher generation probabilities than non-shared clonotypes.

CDR1 and CDR2 (germline): KGHSH, LQKENI. Trimming cost V 5 bases and J 5 bases; bases outside gene matches: 9. The CDR3 sequence is 14 residues long. Replicate PCRs for sorted subsets used 200 to 250 ng DNA; this equaled 30,000 to 35,000 T cell genomes. TCRdb keeps only in-frame clones here, not all; method: immunoSEQ multiplex PCR. The sample has over a million clones, roughly 80% seen once; the top ten hold 1.4% to 1.5%. This clone was observed a handful of times. Its antigen remains unknown. The chain is built from TRBV18 and TRBJ2-7, with TRBD2 matching over 7 bases. Sample: memory CD4+ T cells sorted from blood. Subset indicated: CD45RA-negative fraction. The clonotype originates from a man between 18 and 35 years old in good health. CDR3 sequence (DNA): TGTGCCAGCTCATCCGGACTAGAGGGCCACGAGCAGTACTTC. Amino acid sequence: CASSSGLEGHEQYF.